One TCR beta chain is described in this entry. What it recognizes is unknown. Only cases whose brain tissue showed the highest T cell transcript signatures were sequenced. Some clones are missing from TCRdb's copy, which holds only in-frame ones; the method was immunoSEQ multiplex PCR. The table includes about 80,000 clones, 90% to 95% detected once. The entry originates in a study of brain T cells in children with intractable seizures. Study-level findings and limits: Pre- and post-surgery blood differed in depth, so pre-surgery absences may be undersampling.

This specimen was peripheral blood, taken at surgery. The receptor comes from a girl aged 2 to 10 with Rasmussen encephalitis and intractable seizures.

The CDR3 DNA is TGTGCCACCAGCAGAGGCACTCTCGGCGTAGCGGCCTACGAGCAGTACTTC. This gives the protein CATSRGTLGVAAYEQYF. The chain recombines TRBV15 with TRBJ2-7; D perhaps matches TRBD2 (6 bases). The CDR3 has 17 amino acids. Germline CDR1 reads LNHNV; CDR2 reads YYDKDF (reference sequence). The V and J ends lost 1 base and 2 bases respectively, with 18 bases between them.